These T cell receptor beta chains were read from a single sample in a study of CD8+CD57+ T cells in acquired aplastic anemia. TCRdb used MiXCR to reprocess the reads, holding one entry per CDR3 protein. The profile shows some 190,000 distinct CDR3 sequences, approximately 45% of them singletons. The sample was sorted CD4+, CD8+, or CD8+CD57+ T cells (not recorded which) from PBMCs. Receptors originate from a human donor in good health. CDR3s include the opening cysteine and the closing phenylalanine or tryptophan. The D gene is left open where the match is weak. Part of the rows lack a size; the others show once, few, many or a class for expanded clones.

size	J	D	V	CDR3	DNA
-	TRBJ2-3	TRBD2	TRBV20-1	CSARREGMMDTQYF	TGCAGTGCTCGGCGGGAGGGTATGATGGATACGCAGTATTTT
many	TRBJ2-7	TRBD1	TRBV10-2	CASSEGPGGKLLFNEQYF	TGCGCCAGCAGTGAAGGGCCAGGGGGCAAGTTATTGTTCAACGAGCAGTACTTC
-	TRBJ2-2	-	TRBV24-1	CATAGNTGELFF	TGTGCCACCGCGGGGAACACCGGGGAGCTGTTTTTT
many	TRBJ2-5	-	TRBV20-1	CSARDPGGGRRETQYF	TGCAGTGCTAGAGATCCGGGGGGCGGGAGACGTGAGACCCAGTACTTC
many	TRBJ1-1	TRBD1	TRBV27	CASGQGGAFF	TGTGCCAGCGGACAGGGCGGAGCTTTCTTT
once	TRBJ1-5	-	TRBV20-1	CSAPVDGELQPQHF	TGCAGTGCCCCAGTGGATGGGGAGTTGCAGCCCCAGCATTTT
few	TRBJ1-1	-	TRBV7-2	CASSPSGGAGTEALF	TGTGCCAGCAGCCCTAGCGGGGGGGCAGGCACTGAAGCTCTCTTT
few	TRBJ2-1	-	TRBV5-1	CASSLGALSPQDYNEQFF	TGCGCCAGCAGCTTGGGGGCTCTCAGTCCCCAGGACTACAATGAGCAGTTCTTC
-	TRBJ2-7	TRBD1	TRBV29-1	CSMDWGQDRAYEQYF	TGCAGCATGGATTGGGGGCAAGACAGGGCGTACGAGCAGTACTTC
-	TRBJ2-1	-	TRBV19	CASSTPENSYNEQFF	TGTGCCAGTAGTACCCCAGAGAATTCCTACAATGAGCAGTTCTTC
many	TRBJ2-1	TRBD2	TRBV20-1	CSAILGLAGYNEQFF	TGCAGTGCTATTCTTGGACTAGCGGGATACAATGAGCAGTTCTTC
few	TRBJ1-1	-	TRBV19	CASSNGPGTEAFF	TGTGCCAGTAGTAATGGTCCGGGAACTGAAGCTTTCTTT
once	TRBJ1-1	TRBD1	TRBV10-3	CAIRGGSLITEAFF	TGTGCCATCAGAGGGGGCAGTTTGATCACTGAAGCTTTCTTT
many	TRBJ2-2	TRBD1	TRBV10-3	CATLATGQNTGELFF	TGTGCCACCTTAGCGACAGGGCAGAACACCGGGGAGCTGTTTTTT
-	TRBJ2-7	-	TRBV15	CATSQWGIGSYEQYF	TGTGCCACCAGCCAATGGGGAATCGGCTCCTACGAGCAGTACTTC
many	TRBJ2-1	TRBD2	TRBV12-3/TRBV12-4	CASSPRTSVYNEQFF	TGTGCCAGCAGTCCCAGGACTAGCGTCTACAATGAGCAGTTCTTC
many	TRBJ2-7	-	TRBV11-2	CASSVSGTAKSYYEQYF	TGTGCCAGCAGCGTTAGTGGGACCGCCAAATCTTACTACGAGCAGTACTTC
-	TRBJ2-1	-	TRBV15	CATSRVKQGNEQFF	TGTGCCACCAGCAGAGTGAAGCAGGGCAATGAGCAGTTCTTC
-	TRBJ1-2	-	TRBV14	CASSPQGGGYTF	TGTGCCAGCAGCCCGCAGGGAGGCGGCTACACCTTC
many	TRBJ2-2	TRBD1	TRBV7-2	CASSLSQGVRNTGELFF	TGTGCCAGCAGCTTATCACAGGGGGTTAGAAACACCGGGGAGCTGTTTTTT
-	TRBJ2-2	-	TRBV25-1	CASSGFLTNTGELFF	TGTGCCAGCAGTGGTTTTCTGACGAACACCGGGGAACTGTTTTTT
many	TRBJ1-2	-	TRBV3-1	CASSQDTQPAYGYTF	TGTGCCAGCAGCCAAGATACCCAACCCGCTTATGGCTACACCTTC
-	TRBJ2-2	-	TRBV24-1	CATRQSGTGELFF	TGTGCCACCAGGCAGTCAGGCACCGGGGAGCTGTTTTTT
-	TRBJ1-2	TRBD1	TRBV6-5	CASSYQGAKLYGYTF	TGTGCCAGCAGTTACCAGGGGGCTAAACTTTATGGCTACACCTTC
-	TRBJ1-4	-	TRBV28	CASSRPLGLGEKLFF	TGTGCCAGCAGTCGACCGCTGGGGTTAGGGGAAAAACTGTTTTTT
many	TRBJ2-2	TRBD2	TRBV12-3/TRBV12-4	CATIAGGGGNTGELFF	TGTGCCACCATAGCGGGAGGTGGGGGTAACACCGGGGAGCTGTTTTTT